This T cell receptor beta chain was identified during a study of CD8 T cells in ankylosing spondylitis. Trimming cost V 3 bases and J 0 bases; bases outside gene matches: 9. The CDR3 runs 20 residues. Per the germline V gene, CDR1 is LGHDT and CDR2 is YNNKEL (reference sequence). MiXCR was run by TCRdb on the 5' RACE reads, yielding one entry per CDR3 protein. The table records approximately 240,000 distinct CDR3 sequences, more than 20% of them present only once. V is TRBV3-1 and J is TRBJ2-2; 14 nucleotides line up with TRBD2. The material sequenced was blood, either unsorted or a sorted T cell fraction (not recorded which). This receptor was obtained from a male donor with ankylosing spondylitis or in good health (not recorded which). The CDR3 reads CASSHLVRTSGGTNTGELFF. The CDR3, as DNA: TGTGCCAGCAGCCATTTGGTCCGGACTAGCGGGGGGACGAACACCGGGGAGCTGTTTTTT.